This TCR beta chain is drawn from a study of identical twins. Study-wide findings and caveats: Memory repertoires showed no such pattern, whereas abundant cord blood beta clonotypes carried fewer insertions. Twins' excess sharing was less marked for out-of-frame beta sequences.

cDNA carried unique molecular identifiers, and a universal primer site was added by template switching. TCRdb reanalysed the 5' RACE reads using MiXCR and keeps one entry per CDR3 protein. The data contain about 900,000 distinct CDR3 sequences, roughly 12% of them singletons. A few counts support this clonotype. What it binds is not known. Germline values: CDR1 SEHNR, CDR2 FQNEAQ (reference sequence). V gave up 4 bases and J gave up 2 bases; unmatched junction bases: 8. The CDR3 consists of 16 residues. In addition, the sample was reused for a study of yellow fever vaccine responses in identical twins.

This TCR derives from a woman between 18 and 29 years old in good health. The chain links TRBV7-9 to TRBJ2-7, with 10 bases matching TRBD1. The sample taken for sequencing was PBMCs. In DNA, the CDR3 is TGTGCCAGCAGCTCCCGGGACAGGGGTAGTCCCTACGAGCAGTACTTC. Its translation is CASSSRDRGSPYEQYF.